This section outlines one T cell receptor (beta chain) sequence together with its context. The data originate from a study of blood T cell repertoires in COVID-19. Trimming at V came to 5 bases and at J to 6 bases, leaving 6 bases not matched to a gene. In germline, CDR1 is SGHVS, CDR2 FQNEAQ. This CDR3 has 14 residues. The protocol was immunoSEQ multiplex PCR, while the TCRdb copy is restricted to in-frame clones and leaves out a portion. The table has fewer than 200,000 clones, 70% to 85% seen once. This sequence originates from a woman in her forties or fifties who had recovered from COVID-19. The chain carries TRBV7-8 and TRBJ1-5; 8 bases are a match to TRBD1. The specimen was PBMCs or T cells enriched from blood (not recorded which). The CDR3 region is CASSPDRVIQPQHF. As DNA, the CDR3 is TGTGCCAGCAGCCCGGACAGGGTAATTCAGCCCCAGCATTTT. Variable domain in full (rest from reference TRBV7-8 and TRBJ1-5): GAGVSQSPRYKVAKRGQDVALRCDPISGHVSLFWYQQALGQGPEFLTYFQNEAQLDKSGLPSDRFFAERPEGSVSTLKIQRTQQEDSAVYLCASSPDRVIQPQHFGDGTRLSIL.